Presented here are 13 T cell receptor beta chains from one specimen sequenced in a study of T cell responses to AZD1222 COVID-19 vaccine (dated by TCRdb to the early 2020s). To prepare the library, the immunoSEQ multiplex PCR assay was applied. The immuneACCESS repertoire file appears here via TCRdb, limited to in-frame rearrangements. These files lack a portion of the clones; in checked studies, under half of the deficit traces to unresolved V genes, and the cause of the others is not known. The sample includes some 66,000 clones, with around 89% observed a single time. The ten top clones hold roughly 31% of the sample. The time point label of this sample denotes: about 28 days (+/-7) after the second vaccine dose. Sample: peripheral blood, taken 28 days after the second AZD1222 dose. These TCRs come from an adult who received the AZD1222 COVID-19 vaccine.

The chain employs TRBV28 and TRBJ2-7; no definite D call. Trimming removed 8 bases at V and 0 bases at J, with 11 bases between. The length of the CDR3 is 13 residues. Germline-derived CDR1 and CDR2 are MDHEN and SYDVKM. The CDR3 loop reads CASRGISSYEQYF. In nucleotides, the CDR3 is TGTGCCAGCCGAGGCATCAGCTCCTACGAGCAGTACTTC.

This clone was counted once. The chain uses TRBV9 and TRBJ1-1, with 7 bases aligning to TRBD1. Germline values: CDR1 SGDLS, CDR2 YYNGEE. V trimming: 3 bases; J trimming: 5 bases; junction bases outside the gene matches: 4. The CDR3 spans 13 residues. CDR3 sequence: CASSASQGTEAFF. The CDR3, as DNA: TGTGCCAGCAGCGCCTCACAGGGGACTGAAGCTTTCTTT.

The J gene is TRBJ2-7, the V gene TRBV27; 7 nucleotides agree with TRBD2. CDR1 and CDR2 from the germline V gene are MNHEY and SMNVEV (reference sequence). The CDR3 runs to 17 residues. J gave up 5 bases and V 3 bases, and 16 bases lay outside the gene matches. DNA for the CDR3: TGTGCCAGCAGTTTGTCTGGGACTACGGGTAGCAGCCACGAGCAGTACTTC. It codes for CASSLSGTTGSSHEQYF.

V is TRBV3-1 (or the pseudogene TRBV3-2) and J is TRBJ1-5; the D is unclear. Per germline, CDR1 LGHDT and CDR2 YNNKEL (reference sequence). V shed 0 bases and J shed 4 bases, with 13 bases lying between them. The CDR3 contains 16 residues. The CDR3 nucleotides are TGTGCCAGCAGCCAAGATGGCGGGATAGCAAATCAGCCCCAGCATTTT. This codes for CASSQDGGIANQPQHF.

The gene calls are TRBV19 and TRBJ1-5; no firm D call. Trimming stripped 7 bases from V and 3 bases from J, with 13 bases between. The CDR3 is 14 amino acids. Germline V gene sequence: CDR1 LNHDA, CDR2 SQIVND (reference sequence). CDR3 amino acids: CASKAMPDNQPQHF. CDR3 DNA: TGTGCCAGTAAGGCGATGCCCGACAATCAGCCCCAGCATTTT.

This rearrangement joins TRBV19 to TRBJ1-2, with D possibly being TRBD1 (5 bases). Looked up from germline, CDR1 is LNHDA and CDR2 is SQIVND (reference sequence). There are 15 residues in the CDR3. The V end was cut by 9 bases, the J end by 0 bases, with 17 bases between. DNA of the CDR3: TGTGCCAGCCGACAAGGCCGAGGGGCTAACTATGGCTACACCTTC. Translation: CASRQGRGANYGYTF.

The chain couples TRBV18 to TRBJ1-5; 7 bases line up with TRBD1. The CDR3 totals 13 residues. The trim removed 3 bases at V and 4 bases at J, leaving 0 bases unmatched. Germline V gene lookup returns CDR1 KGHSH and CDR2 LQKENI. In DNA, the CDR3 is TGTGCCAGCTCACCGGGACAGAATCAGCCCCAGCATTTT. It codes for CASSPGQNQPQHF.

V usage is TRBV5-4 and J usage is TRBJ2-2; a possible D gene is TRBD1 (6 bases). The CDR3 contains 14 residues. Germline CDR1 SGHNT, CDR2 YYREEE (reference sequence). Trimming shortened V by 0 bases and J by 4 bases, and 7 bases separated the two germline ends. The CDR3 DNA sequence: TGTGCCAGCAGCTTGGTAGGGGGCACCGGGGAGCTGTTTTTT. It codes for CASSLVGGTGELFF.

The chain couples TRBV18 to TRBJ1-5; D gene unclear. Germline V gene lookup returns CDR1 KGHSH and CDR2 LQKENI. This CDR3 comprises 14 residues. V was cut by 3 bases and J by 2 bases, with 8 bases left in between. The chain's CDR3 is CASSPGGRNQPQHF. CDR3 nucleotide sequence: TGTGCCAGCTCACCGGGCGGACGCAATCAGCCCCAGCATTTT.

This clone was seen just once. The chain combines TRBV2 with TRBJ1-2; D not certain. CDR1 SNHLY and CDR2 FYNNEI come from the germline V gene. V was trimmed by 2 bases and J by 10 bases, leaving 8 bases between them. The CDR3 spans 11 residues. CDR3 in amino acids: CASSELSVYTF. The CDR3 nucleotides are TGTGCCAGCAGTGAACTCAGCGTCTACACCTTC. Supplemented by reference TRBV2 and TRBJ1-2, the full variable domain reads EPEVTQTPSHQVTQMGQEVILRCVPISNHLYFYWYRQILGQKVEFLVSFYNNEISEKSEIFDDQFSVERPDGSNFTLKIRSTKLEDSAMYFCASSELSVYTFGSGTRLTVV.

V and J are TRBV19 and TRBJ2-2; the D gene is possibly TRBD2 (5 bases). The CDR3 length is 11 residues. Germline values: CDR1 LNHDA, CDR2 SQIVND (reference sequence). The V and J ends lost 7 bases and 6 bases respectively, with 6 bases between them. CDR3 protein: CASMRAGELFF. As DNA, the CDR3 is TGTGCCAGTATGCGGGCCGGGGAGCTGTTTTTT.

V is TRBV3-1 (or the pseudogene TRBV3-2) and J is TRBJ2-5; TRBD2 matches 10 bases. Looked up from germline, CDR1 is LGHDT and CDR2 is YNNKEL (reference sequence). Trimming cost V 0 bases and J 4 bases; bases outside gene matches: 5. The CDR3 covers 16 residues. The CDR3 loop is CASSQERLAGVETQYF. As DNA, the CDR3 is TGTGCCAGCAGCCAAGAACGGCTAGCGGGAGTAGAGACCCAGTACTTC.

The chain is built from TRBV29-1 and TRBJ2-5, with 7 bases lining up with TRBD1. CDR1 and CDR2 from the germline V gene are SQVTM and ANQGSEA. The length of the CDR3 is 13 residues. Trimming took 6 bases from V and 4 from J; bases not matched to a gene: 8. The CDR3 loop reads CSVDRTGRETQYF. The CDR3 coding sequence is TGCAGCGTGGATCGGACAGGCCGAGAGACCCAGTACTTC.